This TCR beta chain was obtained from a study of blood T cell repertoires in COVID-19. Across the study: PBMCs, B-cell-depleted T cells, or T cells provided the cDNA or gDNA that made up the material.

The method was immunoSEQ multiplex PCR; TCRdb's version includes in-frame clones alone and lacks a portion of them. The data contain some 42,000 clones, around 87% of them singletons. The receptor was derived from a man in his thirties or forties with active or convalescent COVID-19. Sequenced material: peripheral blood.

CDR3 region: CASSVSGQGLYGYTF. The CDR3 nucleotides are TGTGCCAGCAGCGTATCAGGACAGGGCCTCTATGGCTACACCTTC. V gene TRBV9 combines with J gene TRBJ1-2; 8 positions match TRBD1. This CDR3 comprises 15 residues. Germline loops: CDR1 SGDLS, CDR2 YYNGEE. J gave up 4 bases and V 1 base, and 6 bases lay outside the gene matches. Variable domain in full (rest from reference TRBV9 and TRBJ1-2): DSGVTQTPKHLITATGQRVTLRCSPRSGDLSVYWYQQSLDQGLQFLIQYYNGEERAKGNILERFSAQQFPDLHSELNLSSLELGDSALYFCASSVSGQGLYGYTFGSGTRLTVV.